The TCR beta chain under discussion was sequenced for a study of T cells after somatic rescue of genetic block. TCRdb's table, derived via immunoSEQ multiplex PCR, lists solely in-frame clones and lacks some. Here the sample spans 60,000 to 90,000 clones, roughly 90% being singletons. J lost 4 bases, V lost 4 bases, and 13 bases had no gene match. CDR1 and CDR2 from the germline V gene are SGHDT and YYEEEE. This CDR3 comprises 16 residues. The clonotype was recovered from a man aged 30-40 years. The sequenced sample was peripheral blood mononuclear cells (PBMCs). The chain links TRBV5-6 to TRBJ1-2; 7 bases map to TRBD1. In DNA form, the CDR3 reads TGTGCCAGCAGCCAGGCCCCCTACCGGGACAGCTATGGCTACACCTTC. Translated: CASSQAPYRDSYGYTF. The whole variable domain, filled in from reference TRBV5-6 and TRBJ1-2, reads DAGVTQSPTHLIKTRGQQVTLRCSPKSGHDTVSWYQQALGQGPQFIFQYYEEEERQRGNFPDRFSGHQFPNYSSELNVNALLLGDSALYLCASSQAPYRDSYGYTFGSGTRLTVV.